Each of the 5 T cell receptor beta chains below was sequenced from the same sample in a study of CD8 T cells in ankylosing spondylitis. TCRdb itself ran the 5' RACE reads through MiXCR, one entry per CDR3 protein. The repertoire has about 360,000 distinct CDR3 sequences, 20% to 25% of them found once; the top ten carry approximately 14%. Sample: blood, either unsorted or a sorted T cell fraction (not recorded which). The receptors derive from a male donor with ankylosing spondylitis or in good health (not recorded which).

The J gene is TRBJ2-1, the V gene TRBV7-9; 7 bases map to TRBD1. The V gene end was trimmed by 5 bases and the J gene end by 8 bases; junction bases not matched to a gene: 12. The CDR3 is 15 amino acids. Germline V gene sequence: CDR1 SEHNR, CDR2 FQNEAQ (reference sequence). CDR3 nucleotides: TGTGCCAGCAGCGGCAACAGGGGACCAGGGGATGAGCAGTTCTTC. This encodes CASSGNRGPGDEQFF.

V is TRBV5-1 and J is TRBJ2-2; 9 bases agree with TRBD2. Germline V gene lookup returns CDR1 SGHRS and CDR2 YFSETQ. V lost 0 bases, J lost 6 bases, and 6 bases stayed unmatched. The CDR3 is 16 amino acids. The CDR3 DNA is TGCGCCAGCAGCTTGGAGGCGGGGGGGCACGCCGGGGAGCTGTTTTTT. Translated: CASSLEAGGHAGELFF. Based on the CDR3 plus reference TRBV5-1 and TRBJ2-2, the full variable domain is KAGVTQTPRYLIKTRGQQVTLSCSPISGHRSVSWYQQTPGQGLQFLFEYFSETQRNKGNFPGRFSGRQFSNSRSEMNVSTLELGDSALYLCASSLEAGGHAGELFFGEGSRLTVL.

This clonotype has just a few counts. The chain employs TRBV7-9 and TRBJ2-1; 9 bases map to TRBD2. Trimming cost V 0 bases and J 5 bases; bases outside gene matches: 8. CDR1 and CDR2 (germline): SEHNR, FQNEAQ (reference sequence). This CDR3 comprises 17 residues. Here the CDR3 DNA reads TGTGCCAGCAGCTTAGCGGGGGGAGCGGGGGGAGACAATGAGCAGTTCTTC. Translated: CASSLAGGAGGDNEQFF.

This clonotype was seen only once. CDR3 DNA sequence: TGTGCCACCAGCAGAGATGATTACACACCCTACGAGCAGTACTTC. Translating gives CATSRDDYTPYEQYF. J is TRBJ2-7 and V is TRBV15; no reliable D call. The CDR3 contains 15 residues. The germline V gene encodes CDR1 LNHNV and CDR2 YYDKDF (reference sequence). The V end lost 0 bases, the J end lost 2 bases, and 11 bases lay between the germline ends.

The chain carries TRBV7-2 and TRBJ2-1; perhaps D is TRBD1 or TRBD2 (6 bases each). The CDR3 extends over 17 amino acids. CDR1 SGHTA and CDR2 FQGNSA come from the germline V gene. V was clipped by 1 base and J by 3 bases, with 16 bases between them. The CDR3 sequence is CASSLGGRGGLYNEQFF. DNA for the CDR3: TGTGCCAGCAGCTTAGGGGGACGAGGGGGGCTCTACAATGAGCAGTTCTTC.